These 14 T cell receptor beta chains came from one sample sequenced in a study of prognosis after radiotherapy for stage I lung cancer. Genomic DNA yielded TCR beta CDR3, amplified by two-round multiplex PCR. The first PCR round targeted every TRBV and TRBJ gene with specific primers. Each CDR3 protein is one row after TCRdb ran MiXCR on the multiplex PCR reads. The sample contains about 17,000 distinct CDR3 sequences, around 15% of which appear only once. Here the sequenced sample was PBMCs, taken before or after stereotactic body radiation therapy (not recorded which). The receptors here all came from a donor over 45 with non-small cell lung cancer.

This clonotype was counted many times. The chain recombines TRBV28 with TRBJ1-5; 12 nucleotides line up with TRBD1. J gave up 5 bases and V 3 bases, and 2 bases lay outside the gene matches. Germline assignment: CDR1 MDHEN and CDR2 SYDVKM. CDR3 size: 15 residues. The CDR3 DNA reads as TGTGCCAGCAGTTTGGGGACAGGGGGCCATCAGCCCCAGCATTTT. Translation: CASSLGTGGHQPQHF.

The gene calls are TRBV27 and TRBJ1-2; D perhaps matches TRBD1 (5 bases). Trimming removed 5 bases at V and 7 bases at J, with 17 bases between. From germline, CDR1 is MNHEY and CDR2 SMNVEV (reference sequence). The CDR3 loop spans 14 amino acids. In DNA, the CDR3 is TGTGCCAGCAGTATCCGCGACTGGGGACGTGGCTACACCTTC. Its protein is CASSIRDWGRGYTF.

This clonotype has ten or more counts. The chain couples TRBV28 to TRBJ1-3, with D possibly matching TRBD1 (5 bases). Between the trimmed V and J ends, which lost 5 bases and 1 base, there was a span of 15 bases. Germline V gives CDR1 MDHEN, CDR2 SYDVKM. CDR3 length: 16 residues. The CDR3 nucleotides read TGTGCCAGCAGTCCCCCGCAGGGTAGTTCTGGAAACACCATATATTTT. As protein: CASSPPQGSSGNTIYF.

At least ten counts were recorded for this clonotype. The chain recombines TRBV19 with TRBJ2-3; perhaps TRBD1 as D (5 bases). Germline V gives CDR1 LNHDA, CDR2 SQIVND (reference sequence). This CDR3 has 16 amino acids. Trimming took off 4 bases at V and 3 bases at J, with 17 bases between the two ends. The CDR3 region is CASSTQGLVGTDTQYF. In DNA, the CDR3 is TGTGCCAGTAGTACCCAGGGTTTAGTCGGGACAGATACGCAGTATTTT.

Many counts were recorded for this clonotype. The rearrangement links TRBV6-1 to TRBJ1-5; 7 positions agree with TRBD1. In germline, CDR1 is MNHNS, CDR2 SASEGT. The J segment lost 3 bases and the V segment lost 5 bases, leaving 4 bases of the junction unmatched. The CDR3 extends over 14 amino acids. The CDR3 DNA follows: TGTGCCAGCAGTCGACAGGGAATCAATCAGCCCCAGCATTTT. Protein product: CASSRQGINQPQHF.

This clonotype showed up just once. V and J are TRBV30 and TRBJ2-7; D is uncertain. Per the germline V gene, CDR1 is GTSNPN and CDR2 is SVGIG (reference sequence). There are 12 residues in the CDR3. The chain's CDR3 is CTWSRSVGEQYV. For the CDR3, the DNA is TGTACCTGGAGTCGGTCCGTCGGCGAGCAGTACGTC.

This clonotype came up many times. The chain carries TRBV20-1 and TRBJ1-4; D is uncertain. The ends were cut back, 4 bases at V and 9 bases at J, with 21 bases in the middle. From germline, CDR1 is DFQATT and CDR2 SNEGSKA (reference sequence). The CDR3 contains 15 residues. The CDR3 DNA reads TGCAGTGCTAACCCCCCCGTACAGTCACCTAAAAAACTGTTTTTT. Protein: CSANPPVQSPKKLFF.

In the case of this clonotype: A read error may be the cause here, since a much bigger clone is one base away. The rearrangement links TRBV6-2 or TRBV6-3 to TRBJ2-5, with 9 bases lining up with TRBD1. Germline V lookup: CDR1 MNHEY, CDR2 SVGEGT. The CDR3 is made up of 14 amino acids. The CDR3 nucleotides are TGTGCCAGCAGTTACAGGGACAGGGAAGAGAACCAGTACTTC. Translation: CASSYRDREENQYF.

This clonotype was seen many times. V usage is TRBV12-3 or TRBV12-4 and J usage is TRBJ2-7; no firm D call. CDR3 size: 15 residues. Trimming shortened V by 5 bases and J by 3 bases, and 17 bases separated the two germline ends. The CDR3: CASSVTLILSYEQYF. The CDR3 DNA is TGTGCCAGCAGTGTGACCCTTATTTTGAGCTACGAGCAGTACTTC.

This clonotype was detected many times. The chain combines TRBV19 with TRBJ2-3; TRBD1 matches 9 bases. The CDR3 length is 14 residues. The V and J ends lost 8 bases and 2 bases, in that order; junction bases with no gene match: 5. CDR1 is LNHDA and CDR2 is SQIVND in the germline V gene (reference sequence). The CDR3 loop reads CASVHRGLTDTQYF. In DNA, the CDR3 is TGTGCCAGTGTCCACAGGGGGCTCACAGATACGCAGTATTTT.

Details on this clonotype: This sequence is one base from a far larger clone and is likely a read error. The gene calls are TRBV6-1 and TRBJ2-1, with D possibly being TRBD1 (6 bases). This CDR3 spans 13 amino acids. CDR1 and CDR2 from the germline V gene are MNHNS and SASEGT. The germline V and J ends were trimmed by 10 bases and 1 base, with 11 bases remaining between them. CDR3 nucleotide sequence: TGTGCCACCATCAGGGGTTCCTACAATGAGCAGTTCTTC. As protein: CATIRGSYNEQFF.

This clonotype is medium-sized within its sample. The rearrangement links TRBV3-1 to TRBJ2-3; 11 positions agree with TRBD2. The CDR3 has 15 residues. The V gene's germline CDR1 is LGHDT and CDR2 YNNKEL (reference sequence). V shed 6 bases, J shed 5 bases, and the junction held 7 bases outside the gene matches. This CDR3 reads CASRFLAGGGDTQYF. CDR3 in DNA: TGTGCCAGCAGATTTCTAGCGGGGGGTGGAGATACGCAGTATTTT.

The J gene is TRBJ2-1, the V gene TRBV7-6, with 8 nucleotides matching TRBD1. V shed 3 bases, J shed 1 base, and the junction held 2 bases outside the gene matches. This CDR3 comprises 15 residues. The germline CDR1 and CDR2 sequences are SGHVS and FNYEAQ. This CDR3 is CASSFGTGSYNEQFF. CDR3 DNA: TGTGCCAGCAGCTTCGGGACAGGTTCCTACAATGAGCAGTTCTTC.

The sample holds many counts of this clonotype. This sequence joins TRBV6-1 and TRBJ1-4; D perhaps matches TRBD1 (5 bases). The CDR3 length is 14 residues. Germline V gene lookup returns CDR1 MNHNS and CDR2 SASEGT. The ends were cut back, 6 bases at V and 4 bases at J, with 12 bases in the middle. The CDR3 reads CASRSPGSNEKLFF. The CDR3 bases are TGTGCCAGCAGATCCCCAGGGAGTAATGAAAAACTGTTTTTT.